This is a list of T cell receptor beta chains from one sample in a study of control samples from healthy donors and cancer patients. The table came from immunoSEQ multiplex PCR; TCRdb's copy has only in-frame clones and leaves some out. In the table there are roughly 130,000 clones, over 75% of which are singletons. The source material was blood. The receptor source for this set is a man aged 18-30 years in good health. CDR3s include the opening cysteine and the closing phenylalanine or tryptophan.

j_call,v_call,cdr3_aa
TRBJ2-2,TRBV7-2,CASSLGWEFRTGELFF
TRBJ2-1,TRBV27,CASSLGGYNEQFF
TRBJ2-2,TRBV5-8,CASSKQEGRELFF
TRBJ2-3,TRBV9,CASSPKQGATDTQYF
TRBJ2-3,TRBV5-1,CASSPTWTSGRTDTQYF
TRBJ1-4,TRBV7-9,CASSLGQSGTTNEKLFF
TRBJ2-2,TRBV29-1,CSARTAGELFF
TRBJ1-5,TRBV4-1,CASSQGVDSNQPQHF
TRBJ2-5,TRBV19,CASSGDAGQETQYF
TRBJ2-3,TRBV11-3,CASSLEGTVPSGGTTDTQYF
TRBJ1-4,TRBV7-9,CASGRGQGGEKLFF
TRBJ2-3,TRBV15,CATSYRTSGRKDTQYF
TRBJ2-1,TRBV2,CASSWGGQSYNEQFF
TRBJ1-6,TRBV4-1,CASSHPSPEGSPLHF
TRBJ2-1,TRBV6-2/TRBV6-3,CASSARTSGPNNEQFF
TRBJ2-7,TRBV3-1/TRBV3-2,CASSPTRVLRPYEQYF
TRBJ1-2,TRBV2,CASSELDSRGYGYTF
TRBJ1-4,TRBV4-1,CASSSQTGLREKLFF
TRBJ2-3,TRBV9,CASSVLSTDTQYF
TRBJ2-3,TRBV2,CASTFGSGGTDTQYF
TRBJ1-5,TRBV7-8,CASSQPELGAQPQHF
TRBJ1-4,TRBV4-1,CASSQDGGATNEKLFF
TRBJ1-6,TRBV2,CAITGTNNSPLHF
TRBJ1-2,TRBV5-1,CASSLEASGTNYGYTF
TRBJ2-5,TRBV7-9,CASSPAGVETQYF
TRBJ2-2,TRBV7-3,CASSFPSGGANTGELFF
TRBJ1-6,TRBV15,CATSRDVNSPLHF
TRBJ2-3,TRBV6-5,CASVSVSTDTQYF
TRBJ2-3,TRBV4-1,CASSQDLGASTDTQYF
TRBJ1-2,TRBV10-3,CAIRLSGLPNYGYTF
TRBJ1-2,TRBV27,CASSATSQGAEGYTF
TRBJ1-1,TRBV5-1,CASSLRTGEGTEAFF
TRBJ2-3,TRBV18,CASSPGLAGTTDTQYF
TRBJ2-5,TRBV9,CASSVPPGAQYF
TRBJ1-6,TRBV27,CASRTGGRNSPLHF
TRBJ1-1,TRBV28,CASSLLGSGRGNTEAFF